Listed here are 27 T cell receptor beta chains from one sample, sequenced in a study of response to subunit inactivated influenza vaccine. TCRdb itself ran the RT-PCR reads through MiXCR, one entry per CDR3 protein. The table shows under 950,000 distinct CDR3 sequences, with less than 25% occurring only once. The sample was PBMCs from blood, taken more than 4 days after vaccination. These receptor sequences come from a man between 50 and 59 years old who received an inactivated influenza vaccine.

The V gene is TRBV7-2, the J gene TRBJ1-2; a weak D match, TRBD1 (5 bases). The ends were cut back, 5 bases at V and 5 bases at J, with 15 bases in the middle. The CDR3 covers 14 residues. CDR1 and CDR2 (germline): SGHTA, FQGNSA. In DNA form, the CDR3 reads TGTGCCAGCAGCCCAGACGGGGGGTTGTATGGCTACACCTTC. This codes for CASSPDGGLYGYTF.

In its sample, this clonotype was seen a few times. This chain uses TRBV3-1 with TRBJ2-7; 13 bases align to TRBD2. Germline lookup yields CDR1 LGHDT and CDR2 YNNKEL (reference sequence). The V segment lost 4 bases and the J segment 6 bases; nucleotides outside the gene matches: 6. The CDR3 runs to 15 residues. In DNA, the CDR3 is TGTGCCAGCAGCCTCTCCGGGACTAGCGGGATCGAGCAGTACTTC. Its translation is CASSLSGTSGIEQYF.

The table lists this clonotype with a few counts. The J gene is TRBJ2-3, the V gene TRBV20-1; TRBD2 matches 8 bases. Unmatched junction bases numbered 7, after V lost 0 bases and J lost 2 bases. Germline CDR1 DFQATT, CDR2 SNEGSKA (reference sequence). CDR3 length equals 16 residues. The CDR3 is CSARDPGGSNTDTQYF. DNA for the CDR3: TGCAGTGCTAGAGATCCGGGGGGGTCTAACACAGATACGCAGTATTTT.

The chain links TRBV3-1 to TRBJ1-1, with D possibly being TRBD1 (5 bases). Trimming removed 5 bases at V and 7 bases at J, with 29 bases between. The CDR3 loop spans 18 amino acids. Per the germline V gene, CDR1 is LGHDT and CDR2 is YNNKEL (reference sequence). The CDR3: CASSDPPRTASGYFEAFF. The CDR3 bases are TGTGCCAGCAGCGACCCGCCGCGGACGGCATCAGGGTACTTTGAAGCTTTCTTT.

The V call is TRBV20-1, the J call TRBJ2-3, with TRBD2 matching over 9 bases. Germline values: CDR1 DFQATT, CDR2 SNEGSKA (reference sequence). CDR3 length: 13 residues. The CDR3 region is CSEGLAKTDTQYF. CDR3 in DNA: TGCAGCGAAGGACTAGCGAAGACAGATACGCAGTATTTT.

The J gene is TRBJ1-5, the V gene TRBV7-2; D not resolved. The CDR3 length is 13 residues. Germline V gene sequence: CDR1 SGHTA, CDR2 FQGNSA. V was pared by 3 bases and J by 5 bases, with 8 bases between. The CDR3 sequence: CASSFWTDQPQHF. The CDR3 DNA reads TGTGCCAGCAGCTTTTGGACCGATCAGCCCCAGCATTTT.

The chain joins TRBV28 to TRBJ1-5, with D uncertain. V gave up 0 bases and J gave up 5 bases, with 5 bases separating them. Germline V gene sequence: CDR1 MDHEN, CDR2 SYDVKM. This CDR3 is built from 13 residues. CDR3 nucleotide sequence: TGTGCCAGCAGTTTATGGGGTGATCAGCCCCAGCATTTT. Translation: CASSLWGDQPQHF.

The chain is built from TRBV6-2 or TRBV6-3 and TRBJ2-7; 8 nucleotides agree with TRBD2. In germline, CDR1 is MNHEY, CDR2 SVGEGT. The CDR3 has 14 amino acids. V gave up 2 bases and J gave up 3 bases; unmatched junction bases: 3. CDR3 nucleotides: TGTGCCAGCAGTTACATAGCGGGGAACTACGAGCAGTACTTC. It specifies CASSYIAGNYEQYF.

In DNA form, the CDR3 reads TGTGCCAGCTCACCGCGGGGACTAGCGGTCAATGAGCAGTTCTTC. It encodes CASSPRGLAVNEQFF. The chain combines TRBV18 with TRBJ2-1, with 11 bases lining up with TRBD2. CDR1 and CDR2 (germline): KGHSH, LQKENI. The CDR3 covers 15 residues. V shed 3 bases, J shed 6 bases, and the junction held 4 bases outside the gene matches.

The sample holds a few counts of this clonotype. The chain combines TRBV7-8 with TRBJ2-1; 13 bases fit TRBD2. The CDR3 is 16 residues long. Germline V CDR1 and CDR2: SGHVS, FQNEAQ. V was clipped by 4 bases and J by 5 bases; unmatched bases: 5. CDR3 sequence reads: CASSSGLAGHNNEQFF. The CDR3 nucleotides read TGTGCCAGCAGCTCGGGACTAGCGGGACATAACAATGAGCAGTTCTTC.

This chain's CDR3 is CSASPPTQNTEAFF. The CDR3 bases are TGCAGTGCTAGTCCCCCGACACAGAACACTGAAGCTTTCTTT. This chain connects TRBV20-1 to TRBJ1-1; D unclear. This CDR3 is 14 amino acids long. Germline V lookup: CDR1 DFQATT, CDR2 SNEGSKA (reference sequence). The V and J ends lost 3 bases and 1 base respectively, with 12 bases between them.

In its sample, this clonotype was seen a few times. The chain is built from TRBV29-1 and TRBJ1-5, with a possible D match to TRBD1 (5 bases). Per germline, CDR1 SQVTM and CDR2 ANQGSEA. V lost 2 bases, J lost 7 bases, and 12 bases lay in between. This CDR3 is 13 amino acids long. In DNA form, the CDR3 reads TGCAGCGTTGAAAAGGGGAATGGGCAGCCCCAGCATTTT. It translates to CSVEKGNGQPQHF.

This clonotype was counted between two and nine times. The chain recombines TRBV6-2 or TRBV6-3 with TRBJ2-5, with D unresolved. The germline V gene encodes CDR1 MNHEY and CDR2 SVGEGT. This CDR3 has 13 residues. V was pared by 0 bases and J by 5 bases, with 7 bases between. The DNA of the CDR3 is TGTGCCAGCAGTTACTCGGTGGGGGAGACCCAGTACTTC. As protein: CASSYSVGETQYF.

The gene calls are TRBV5-5 and TRBJ1-5; D is possibly TRBD1 (6 bases). V was trimmed by 4 bases and J by 11 bases, leaving 22 bases between them. Germline CDR1 SGHKS, CDR2 YYEKEE (reference sequence). This CDR3 is 15 amino acids long. The CDR3 nucleotides are TGTGCCAGCAGCCCGGAGGGAACAGGGATAAGGTCCCAGCATTTT. It yields the protein CASSPEGTGIRSQHF. The full variable domain, its missing parts supplied by reference TRBV5-5 and TRBJ1-5, is DAGVTQSPTHLIKTRGQQVTLRCSPISGHKSVSWYQQVLGQGPQFIFQYYEKEERGRGNFPDRFSARQFPNYSSELNVNALLLGDSALYLCASSPEGTGIRSQHFGDGTRLSIL.

This clonotype turned up a few times. The V call is TRBV9, the J call TRBJ1-6; 7 nucleotides match TRBD1. CDR3 length equals 15 residues. After removal of 0 bases from V and 10 bases from J, the junction contained 7 bases not matched to a gene. Germline values: CDR1 SGDLS, CDR2 YYNGEE. CDR3 region: CASSVGSQGESPLHF. For the CDR3, the DNA is TGTGCCAGCAGCGTAGGGAGCCAGGGGGAGTCACCCCTCCACTTT.

V is TRBV12-3 or TRBV12-4 and J is TRBJ1-6; D unclear. Trimming shortened V by 7 bases and J by 9 bases, and 16 bases separated the two germline ends. This CDR3 has 14 residues. In nucleotides, the CDR3 is TGTGCCAGCACAAGAACCGGCGGGATTTCACCCCTCCACTTT. Protein sequence: CASTRTGGISPLHF.

CDR3 nucleotides: TGCAGCGTTGCCCCAATTAGTAACACTGAAGCTTTCTTT. Protein: CSVAPISNTEAFF. The chain uses TRBV29-1 and TRBJ1-1; D gene uncertain. V was trimmed by 4 bases and J by 2 bases, leaving 11 bases between them. CDR3 length equals 13 residues. Looked up from germline, CDR1 is SQVTM and CDR2 is ANQGSEA.

This clonotype turned up a few times. This rearrangement joins TRBV6-1 to TRBJ2-3, with TRBD1 matching over 7 bases. Germline V gene lookup returns CDR1 MNHNS and CDR2 SASEGT. The CDR3 contains 14 residues. With V trimmed by 2 bases and J by 3 bases, 2 bases remained unmatched. The CDR3 here is CASSERGPTDTQYF. In nucleotides, the CDR3 is TGTGCCAGCAGTGAAAGGGGGCCAACAGATACGCAGTATTTT.

This clonotype was observed at least ten times. This chain uses TRBV20-1 with TRBJ1-5; possible D gene TRBD1, 5 bases. There are 14 residues in the CDR3. Per the germline V gene, CDR1 is DFQATT and CDR2 is SNEGSKA (reference sequence). Trimming pared 4 bases from V and 3 bases from J, leaving 13 bases between. CDR3 nucleotides: TGCAGTGCTATCCGGGACCAGCCCAATCAGCCCCAGCATTTT. It codes for CSAIRDQPNQPQHF.

The J gene is TRBJ2-2, the V gene TRBV20-1, with D possibly being TRBD2 (6 bases). Germline assignment: CDR1 DFQATT and CDR2 SNEGSKA (reference sequence). The CDR3 loop spans 14 amino acids. V was clipped by 6 bases and J by 6 bases, with 17 bases between them. DNA for the CDR3: TGCAGTGCCTTGCGGGGCCTTCACGCCGGGGAGCTGTTTTTT. This translates into CSALRGLHAGELFF.

The gene calls are TRBV18 and TRBJ2-1, with TRBD2 identical over 8 bases. The CDR3 length is 15 residues. With V trimmed by 4 bases and J by 7 bases, 9 bases remained unmatched. Germline-derived CDR1 and CDR2 are KGHSH and LQKENI. DNA of the CDR3: TGTGCCAGCTCACAAAGCGGGGGACGTGTTAATGAGCAGTTCTTC. This sequence encodes CASSQSGGRVNEQFF.

The rearrangement joins TRBV20-1 to TRBJ2-1, with 7 bases matching TRBD2. Per germline, CDR1 DFQATT and CDR2 SNEGSKA (reference sequence). Germline trimming cut 6 bases from V and 8 bases from J; bases unmatched to any gene: 16. This CDR3 has 15 amino acids. The chain's CDR3 is CSASSTRGETHEQFF. The CDR3 DNA is TGCAGTGCCTCCTCCACCCGGGGGGAGACCCATGAGCAGTTCTTC.

The chain employs TRBV28 and TRBJ2-2; D could derive from TRBD1 or TRBD2 (5 bases each). The CDR3 is made up of 15 amino acids. Germline CDR1 is MDHEN and CDR2 is SYDVKM. The V end was cut by 4 bases, the J end by 6 bases, with 15 bases between. The chain's CDR3 is CASSSRGIGAGELFF. CDR3 in DNA: TGTGCCAGCAGTTCCCGGGGAATAGGGGCCGGGGAGCTGTTTTTT.

This clonotype was recorded many times. The V and J genes are TRBV12-3 or TRBV12-4 and TRBJ2-3; D perhaps matches TRBD2 (6 bases). Trimming took 6 bases from V and 9 from J, leaving 13 bases between them. The CDR3 extends over 12 amino acids. The CDR3 loop is CASSRRGLTQYF. Written as DNA, the CDR3 is TGTGCCAGCAGCCGCCGGGGGTTAACGCAGTATTTT.

V and J are TRBV12-3 or TRBV12-4 and TRBJ2-1; TRBD2 might be the D (5 bases). V lost 3 bases to trimming and J lost 8 bases, with 17 bases between them. The CDR3 has 15 amino acids. CDR3 residues: CASSLGVSSWDEQFF. CDR3 bases: TGTGCCAGCAGTTTGGGTGTTTCTAGCTGGGATGAGCAGTTCTTC.

The chain uses TRBV28 and TRBJ2-7, with 10 bases identical to TRBD2. CDR1 and CDR2 (germline): MDHEN, SYDVKM. There are 16 residues in the CDR3. The V segment lost 2 bases and the J segment 2 bases; nucleotides outside the gene matches: 6. CDR3: CASSLGGSGRAYEQYF. CDR3 DNA sequence: TGTGCCAGCAGTTTAGGCGGAAGCGGGAGGGCCTACGAGCAGTACTTC. Full variable domain (missing parts from reference TRBV28 and TRBJ2-7): DVKVTQSSRYLVKRTGEKVFLECVQDMDHENMFWYRQDPGLGLRLIYFSYDVKMKEKGDIPEGYSVSREKKERFSLILESASTNQTSMYLCASSLGGSGRAYEQYFGPGTRLTVT.

This clonotype was picked up many times. V usage is TRBV6-1 and J usage is TRBJ1-5, with D possibly being TRBD1 (6 bases). Germline CDR1 reads MNHNS; CDR2 reads SASEGT. The CDR3 has 13 amino acids. V was cut by 10 bases and J by 3 bases, with 13 bases left in between. The CDR3 loop is CATSRDNNQPQHF. DNA of the CDR3: TGTGCCACATCCAGGGACAACAATCAGCCCCAGCATTTT.